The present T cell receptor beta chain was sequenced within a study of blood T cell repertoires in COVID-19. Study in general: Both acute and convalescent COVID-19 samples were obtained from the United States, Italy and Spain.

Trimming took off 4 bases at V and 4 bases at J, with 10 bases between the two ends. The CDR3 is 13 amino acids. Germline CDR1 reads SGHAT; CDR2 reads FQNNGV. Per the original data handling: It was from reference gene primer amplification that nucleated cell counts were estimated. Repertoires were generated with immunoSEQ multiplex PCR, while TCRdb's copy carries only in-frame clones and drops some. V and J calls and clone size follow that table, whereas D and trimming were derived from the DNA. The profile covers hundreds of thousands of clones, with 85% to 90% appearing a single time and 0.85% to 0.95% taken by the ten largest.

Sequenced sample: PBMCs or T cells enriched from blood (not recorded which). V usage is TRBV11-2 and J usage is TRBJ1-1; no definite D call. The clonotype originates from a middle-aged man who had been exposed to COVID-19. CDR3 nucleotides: TGTGCCAGCAGCTCGGGAGACATCACTGAAGCTTTCTTT. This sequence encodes CASSSGDITEAFF.